This TCR beta chain came from a study of post-analysis software for immune sequencing data. Study at large: Included among the disease courses, which were recorded for the cohort, were relapsing-remitting, secondary progressive and progressive-relapsing multiple sclerosis.

This clonotype was seen a few times. Antigen: not known. Study observations and caveats: Patients with multiple sclerosis recorded significantly lower normalized Chao1 diversity than controls, the study found. The F measure placed samples prepared in the same batch into strongly shared clusters.

cDNA libraries of TCR beta carried unique molecular identifiers. Between roughly 1 and 10 million T cells gave rise to roughly 0.5 million cDNA molecules. TCRdb re-called the PCR reads with MiXCR, one entry per CDR3 protein. Of hundreds of thousands of distinct CDR3 sequences listed, roughly 30% are singletons. The receptor was derived from a girl aged 10-17 years with multiple sclerosis. The sample consisted of blood.

The CDR3 region has the DNA TGTGCCAGCAGTGGGCGATCGGGACACCAGAACACCGGGGAGCTGTTTTTT. Its protein is CASSGRSGHQNTGELFF. The chain carries TRBV12-3 or TRBV12-4 and TRBJ2-2, with D possibly TRBD1 on 6 matching bases. Trimming shortened V by 5 bases and J by 1 base, and 17 bases separated the two germline ends. The CDR3 has 17 residues.